Sequencing of this T cell receptor (beta chain) was carried out in a study of blood T cells in healthy people across ages. Study-level results: As age increased, TCR beta diversity per million T cells fell in a roughly linear fashion. The long-lived group displayed more naive CD4+ cells, plus higher diversity, than the aged donors did.

Next came a second PCR, run for roughly 7 to 12 cycles, which used a sample-barcoded 5' primer along with a J-beta primer mix. TCRdb re-called the 5' RACE reads through MiXCR, storing one row per CDR3 protein. The sample comprises around 1,500,000 distinct CDR3 sequences, approximately 42% of which are singletons, and around 8% rests with the top ten. This clonotype was observed a few times. The antigen remains undetermined. Trimming shortened V by 7 bases and J by 4 bases, and 15 bases separated the two germline ends. The CDR3 loop spans 14 amino acids. Germline V CDR1 and CDR2: MNHEY, SMNVEV (reference sequence).

This clonotype originated in a woman between 18 and 29 years old in good health. Sequences were obtained from blood. The chain links TRBV27 to TRBJ2-3; D gene ambiguous. This chain's CDR3 is CASTSNRVPDTQYF. CDR3 DNA: TGTGCCAGCACCTCGAATCGGGTTCCAGATACGCAGTATTTT.